Presented here are 13 T cell receptor beta chains from one specimen sequenced in a study of human T cells and chemical hapten exposure. Noted time point: pre-sensitization, week 0. Indicated treatment: therapeutic diphenylcyclopropenone sensitization with weekly scalp DPC. TCRdb ran MiXCR on the RACE reads and lists one entry per CDR3 protein. The sample has about 80,000 distinct CDR3 sequences, 14% seen once; the top ten hold 3.5% to 6%. This material consisted of whole blood, taken in connection with sensitization to the hapten diphenylcyclopropenone (DPC). The receptors originated from a woman in her forties or fifties with alopecia areata. Some clones in this sample may be carry-over from other donors' samples.

This chain links TRBV5-8 with TRBJ1-2; D is unclear. V shed 0 bases and J shed 7 bases, with 13 bases lying between them. Germline CDR1 is SGHTS and CDR2 is YDEGEE. This CDR3 region has 14 residues. CDR3 sequence: CASSLGAREGGYTF. The DNA of the CDR3 is TGTGCCAGCAGCTTGGGGGCACGGGAAGGTGGCTACACCTTC.

CDR3 protein: CSVVVSYEQYF. CDR3 nucleotide sequence: TGCAGCGTTGTAGTCAGCTACGAGCAGTACTTC. The chain is built from TRBV29-1 and TRBJ2-7; D unresolved. The V gene's germline CDR1 is SQVTM and CDR2 ANQGSEA. The CDR3 spans 11 residues. Trimming removed 4 bases at V and 3 bases at J, with 7 bases between.

The V call is TRBV7-2, the J call TRBJ2-1; tentative D call: TRBD2 (6 bases). The CDR3 has 16 amino acids. The germline V gene has CDR1 SGHTA and CDR2 FQGNSA. Trimming removed 5 bases from V and 4 bases from J, with 18 bases in between. CDR3 region: CASSLLAGRLYNEQFF. The DNA for the CDR3 is TGTGCCAGCAGCCTACTAGCAGGACGTCTTTACAATGAGCAGTTCTTC.

J is TRBJ2-7 and V is TRBV6-2 or TRBV6-3, with D hard to call. The CDR3 loop spans 14 amino acids. V dropped 6 bases and J dropped 2 bases, with 14 bases sitting between them. Looked up from germline, CDR1 is MNHEY and CDR2 is SVGEGT. The CDR3 coding sequence is TGTGCCAGCAGCCAGAATGACGGACCCTACGAGCAGTACTTC. Amino acids: CASSQNDGPYEQYF.

The CDR3 DNA is TGTGCCAGCTCACGGGAGACTGGGACAGATACGCAGTATTTT. It encodes CASSRETGTDTQYF. V usage is TRBV7-9 and J usage is TRBJ2-3; weak D call: TRBD2 (6 bases). There are 14 residues in the CDR3. V was trimmed by 8 bases and J by 3 bases, leaving 15 bases between them. Germline V gene data show CDR1 as SEHNR and CDR2 as FQNEAQ (reference sequence).

In its sample, this clonotype was seen a few times. CDR3 sequence (DNA): TGCAGTGCTGTCCTCCAAGAGACCCAGTACTTC. It specifies CSAVLQETQYF. V and J are TRBV20-1 and TRBJ2-5, with D unresolved. V lost 5 bases and J lost 1, with 5 bases in between. The CDR3 is 11 amino acids. Germline CDR1 reads DFQATT; CDR2 reads SNEGSKA (reference sequence).

This clonotype was found a few times. This chain joins TRBV27 and TRBJ2-2; 10 bases match TRBD1. With V trimmed by 6 bases and J by 3 bases, 7 bases remained unmatched. Germline loops: CDR1 MNHEY, CDR2 SMNVEV (reference sequence). This CDR3 comprises 16 residues. In DNA, the CDR3 is TGTGCCAGCAGAAACTCAGGGACAGGGGACACCGGGGAGCTGTTTTTT. Its protein is CASRNSGTGDTGELFF.

There are a few counts of this clonotype. The rearrangement links TRBV27 to TRBJ2-3, with D perhaps TRBD2 (6 bases). V was shortened by 5 bases and J by 0 bases, with 15 bases between the two germline ends. CDR3 length equals 16 residues. Germline values: CDR1 MNHEY, CDR2 SMNVEV (reference sequence). The CDR3 spells CASSPGGLSSTDTQYF. The CDR3, as DNA: TGTGCCAGCAGTCCCGGCGGACTATCTAGCACAGATACGCAGTATTTT.

This clonotype was picked up a small number of times. This chain joins TRBV7-9 and TRBJ1-1; TRBD1 aligns across 12 bases. Looked up from germline, CDR1 is SEHNR and CDR2 is FQNEAQ (reference sequence). The length of the CDR3 is 15 residues. The V gene end was trimmed by 5 bases and the J gene end by 6 bases; junction bases not matched to a gene: 7. The CDR3 coding sequence is TGTGCCAGCAGCCCCGCGGGACAGGGGGCCCCTGAAGCTTTCTTT. Translating gives CASSPAGQGAPEAFF.

The sample holds a few counts of this clonotype. CDR3 amino acids: CASSEYLGGGPYEQYF. CDR3 sequence (DNA): TGTGCCAGCAGTGAATATCTCGGGGGGGGACCCTACGAGCAGTACTTC. The chain joins TRBV25-1 to TRBJ2-7; 8 bases map to TRBD2. The CDR3 consists of 16 residues. The V and J ends lost 0 bases and 2 bases, in that order; junction bases with no gene match: 6. Germline values: CDR1 MGHDK, CDR2 SYGVNS.

This clonotype was counted a few times. CDR3 loop: CSARGTFVTRGSNEQFF. The CDR3 bases are TGCAGTGCTAGGGGGACCTTCGTGACTAGAGGGAGCAATGAGCAGTTCTTC. The gene calls are TRBV20-1 and TRBJ2-1; D possibly corresponds to TRBD2 (6 bases). The germline gives CDR1 DFQATT, CDR2 SNEGSKA (reference sequence). V gave up 3 bases and J gave up 6 bases, with 24 bases separating them. This CDR3 spans 17 amino acids.

This clonotype has only a few counts. V gene TRBV29-1 combines with J gene TRBJ2-3; 7 bases fit TRBD1. This CDR3 is 12 amino acids long. CDR1 and CDR2 (germline): SQVTM, ANQGSEA. The V gene end was trimmed by 6 bases and the J gene end by 5 bases; junction bases not matched to a gene: 5. The CDR3 nucleotides are TGCAGCGTGGCTCAGGGGGAAGATACGCAGTATTTT. As protein: CSVAQGEDTQYF.

The genes are TRBV3-1 and TRBJ2-1; 10 nucleotides match TRBD2. The ends lost 1 base at V and 3 bases at J; junction bases unmatched: 6. The CDR3 extends over 17 amino acids. The germline V gene has CDR1 LGHDT and CDR2 YNNKEL (reference sequence). The DNA of the CDR3 is TGTGCCAGCAGCCAAGTTCTCGGGACTAGCGTCTACAATGAGCAGTTCTTC. Residues: CASSQVLGTSVYNEQFF.